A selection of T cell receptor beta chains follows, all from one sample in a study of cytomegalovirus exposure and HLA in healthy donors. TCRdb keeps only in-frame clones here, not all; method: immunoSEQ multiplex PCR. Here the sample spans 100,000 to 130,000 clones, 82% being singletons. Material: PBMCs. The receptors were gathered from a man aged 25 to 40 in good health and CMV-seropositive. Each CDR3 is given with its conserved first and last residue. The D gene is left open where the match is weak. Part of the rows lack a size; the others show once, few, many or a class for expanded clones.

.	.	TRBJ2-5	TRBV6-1	CASSPLLQETQYF	TGTGCCAGCAGTCCCCTCCTCCAAGAGACCCAGTACTTC
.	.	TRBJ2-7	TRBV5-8	CASSLVGAGANYEQYF	TGTGCCAGCAGCCTCGTCGGGGCAGGGGCAAACTACGAGCAGTACTTC
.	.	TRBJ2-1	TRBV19	CASRLQVTGEQFF	TGTGCCAGTAGGTTACAGGTCACAGGCGAGCAGTTCTTC
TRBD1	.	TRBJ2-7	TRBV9	CASSVMTGTLRNEQYF	TGTGCCAGCAGCGTAATGACAGGGACGCTAAGGAACGAGCAGTACTTC
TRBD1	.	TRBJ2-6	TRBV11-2	CASTRTGHGANGLTF	TGTGCCAGCACCCGGACAGGACATGGGGCCAACGGCCTGACTTTC
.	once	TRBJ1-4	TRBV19	CASSIHQALSNEKLFF	TGTGCCAGTAGTATACATCAGGCGCTATCTAATGAAAAACTGTTTTTT
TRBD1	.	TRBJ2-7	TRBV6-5	CASSYDRGPSYEQYF	TGTGCCAGCAGTTACGACAGGGGGCCATCCTACGAGCAGTACTTC
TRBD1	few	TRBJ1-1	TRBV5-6	CASSGRTGGKTFF	TGTGCCAGCAGCGGGAGGACAGGGGGTAAGACTTTCTTT
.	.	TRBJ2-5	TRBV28	CASSLIGGEQYF	TGTGCCAGCAGTTTAATAGGGGGAGAGCAGTACTTC
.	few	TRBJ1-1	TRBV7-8	CASSSNLGGVGEAFF	TGTGCCAGCAGCTCAAACCTCGGCGGGGTCGGCGAAGCTTTCTTT
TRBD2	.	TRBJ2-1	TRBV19	CASNPGGVSYNEQFF	TGTGCCAGTAATCCCGGGGGGGTCTCCTACAATGAGCAGTTCTTC
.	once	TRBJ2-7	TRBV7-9	CASSFSGYEQYF	TGTGCCAGCAGCTTCTCGGGATACGAGCAGTACTTC
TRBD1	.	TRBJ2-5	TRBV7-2	CASSWTGGLETQYF	TGTGCCAGCAGCTGGACAGGGGGCTTGGAGACCCAGTACTTC